The 27 T cell receptor beta chains given below trace back to one sample, sequenced in a study of immune heterogeneity within non-small cell lung tumors. The authors used about 600 ng of bulk tumor genomic DNA per sample as template. Several spatially distant biopsies were obtained per primary tumor intraoperatively. These patients got curative surgery after being newly diagnosed with untreated non-small cell lung cancer. Amplifying TCR beta CDR3 involved multiplex PCR carried out with 32 V and 13 J primers. MiXCR was run by TCRdb on the multiplex PCR reads, yielding one entry per CDR3 protein. The top ten hold 22% of the sample, which has about 2,900 distinct CDR3 sequences, roughly 41% seen once. Sequenced sample: lung tumor tissue. The receptors come from a woman in her 50s with non-small cell lung cancer.

Judged by abundance, this clonotype is medium-sized. V is TRBV12-3 or TRBV12-4 and J is TRBJ1-4; D is uncertain. Trimming removed 7 bases from V and 8 bases from J, with 11 bases in between. This CDR3 region has 12 residues. The CDR3 DNA reads TGTGCCAGCACCCGCCTTGGAGAAAAACTGTTTTTT. It yields the protein CASTRLGEKLFF.

The CDR3 DNA sequence: TGTGCCAGCAGCTTAAGTGGACAGGGGAGCAATCAGCCCCAGCATTTT. This encodes CASSLSGQGSNQPQHF. The genes are TRBV7-9 and TRBJ1-5, with 9 positions matching TRBD1. Trimming cost V 2 bases and J 1 base; bases outside gene matches: 3. The germline V gene has CDR1 SEHNR and CDR2 FQNEAQ (reference sequence). The CDR3 spans 16 residues.

The V call is TRBV2, the J call TRBJ1-2; no firm D call. Trimming took off 5 bases at V and 4 bases at J, with 5 bases between the two ends. This CDR3 is built from 11 residues. The germline V gene encodes CDR1 SNHLY and CDR2 FYNNEI. CDR3 in amino acids: CASSLIYGYTF. The DNA of the CDR3 is TGTGCCAGCAGTCTTATCTATGGCTACACCTTC.

For this clonotype: A much larger clone is a single base away; this may be a read error. The rearrangement uses TRBV5-1 and TRBJ2-1, with 15 bases identical to TRBD2. V trimming: 0 bases; J trimming: 7 bases; junction bases outside the gene matches: 5. This CDR3 is built from 17 residues. Germline CDR1 reads SGHRS; CDR2 reads YFSETQ. The CDR3 DNA sequence: TGCGCCAGCAGCTTGGTCATGGGACTAGCGGGAGGAAATGAGCAGTTCTTC. It specifies CASSLVMGLAGGNEQFF.

Judged by abundance, this clonotype is medium-sized. The CDR3 protein is CSAREDREYNEQFF. The CDR3 nucleotides read TGCAGTGCTAGAGAAGACAGGGAGTACAATGAGCAGTTCTTC. The chain is built from TRBV20-1 and TRBJ2-1; TRBD1 matches 7 bases. Per germline, CDR1 DFQATT and CDR2 SNEGSKA (reference sequence). Trimming at V came to 0 bases and at J to 4 bases, leaving 3 bases not matched to a gene. CDR3 length: 14 amino acids.

In its sample, this clonotype is medium-sized. The J gene is TRBJ1-5, the V gene TRBV12-3 or TRBV12-4, with D uncertain. This CDR3 spans 13 amino acids. V lost 5 bases and J lost 4, with 9 bases in between. This chain's CDR3 is CASSQRENQPQHF. In DNA form, the CDR3 reads TGTGCCAGCAGTCAACGGGAGAATCAGCCCCAGCATTTT.

The chain links TRBV7-2 to TRBJ2-7, with D perhaps matching TRBD2 (7 bases). V shed 5 bases and J shed 7 bases, with 18 bases lying between them. CDR3 length: 14 amino acids. Per germline, CDR1 SGHTA and CDR2 FQGNSA. The CDR3 here is CASSLSKGEGEQYF. In DNA, the CDR3 is TGTGCCAGCAGCCTTAGTAAGGGGGAGGGTGAGCAGTACTTC.

In the case of this clonotype: Likely a read error: the CDR3 ends without its conserved phenylalanine or tryptophan. This rearrangement joins TRBV15 to TRBJ1-3; D not resolved. The CDR3 consists of 17 residues. In germline, CDR1 is LNHNV, CDR2 YYDKDF (reference sequence). Trimming took 1 base from V and 6 from J, leaving 19 bases between them. The CDR3 sequence is CATSRGTGLPPVNTIYL. The CDR3 bases are TGTGCCACCAGCAGAGGGACGGGTCTCCCGCCCGTAAACACCATATATCTT.

Sample share makes this clonotype medium-sized. The chain combines TRBV27 with TRBJ1-5; possible D gene TRBD1, 6 bases. V gave up 6 bases and J gave up 2 bases, with 8 bases separating them. Per the germline V gene, CDR1 is MNHEY and CDR2 is SMNVEV (reference sequence). The CDR3 totals 13 residues. The DNA of the CDR3 is TGTGCCAGCAGACAGGGCCGCAATCAGCCCCAGCATTTT. It encodes CASRQGRNQPQHF.

V is TRBV5-1 and J is TRBJ1-2; D possibly corresponds to TRBD1 (5 bases). The germline V gene encodes CDR1 SGHRS and CDR2 YFSETQ. Between the trimmed V and J ends, which lost 5 bases and 0 bases, there was a span of 17 bases. CDR3 length equals 16 residues. The CDR3 protein is CASRYDGTGPNYGYTF. The CDR3 bases are TGCGCCAGCAGGTATGATGGGACCGGACCTAACTATGGCTACACCTTC.

In its sample, this clonotype is medium-sized. The chain links TRBV18 to TRBJ2-3; D may be TRBD1 (5 bases). Trimming removed 3 bases at V and 5 bases at J, with 15 bases between. This CDR3 is built from 15 residues. The germline V gene has CDR1 KGHSH and CDR2 LQKENI. This CDR3 reads CASSPWAGQQDTQYF. The CDR3 coding sequence is TGTGCCAGCTCACCCTGGGCAGGGCAACAAGATACGCAGTATTTT.

V is TRBV6-2 or TRBV6-3 and J is TRBJ2-7; 10 positions match TRBD1. The CDR3 spans 15 residues. Looked up from germline, CDR1 is MNHEY and CDR2 is SVGEGT. Losses at the gene ends were 4 bases for V and 3 bases for J; bases not matched to a gene: 6. CDR3 in amino acids: CASSSPGQGVYEQYF. The CDR3 bases are TGTGCCAGCAGTTCCCCCGGACAGGGGGTCTACGAGCAGTACTTC.

By frequency in the sample, this clonotype is medium-sized. The chain joins TRBV9 to TRBJ1-1, with D hard to call. V was cut by 1 base and J by 9 bases, with 16 bases left in between. Per germline, CDR1 SGDLS and CDR2 YYNGEE. This CDR3 spans 14 amino acids. The chain's CDR3 is CASSVSPLGNQAFF. The CDR3 nucleotides are TGTGCCAGCAGCGTATCCCCCCTGGGCAATCAAGCTTTCTTT.

This clonotype is termed medium-sized. The V and J genes are TRBV5-1 and TRBJ2-5; 10 nucleotides agree with TRBD2. The CDR3 extends over 15 amino acids. V was clipped by 4 bases and J by 3 bases; unmatched bases: 6. Per the germline V gene, CDR1 is SGHRS and CDR2 is YFSETQ. CDR3 coding DNA: TGCGCCAGCAGCCGAGCGGGGGGGCCCGAAGAGACCCAGTACTTC. Translating gives CASSRAGGPEETQYF.

V is TRBV3-1 and J is TRBJ2-5; the D gene could be TRBD1 or TRBD2 (5 bases each). CDR1 and CDR2 from the germline V gene are LGHDT and YNNKEL (reference sequence). Trimming pared 5 bases from V and 4 bases from J, leaving 14 bases between. The CDR3 spans 14 residues. The CDR3 DNA is TGTGCCAGCAGCGCGGGTCCAGGGTTAGAGACCCAGTACTTC. It translates to CASSAGPGLETQYF.

Worth noting for this clonotype: This may be a read error: a much more frequent sequence differs by one nucleotide. This rearrangement joins TRBV5-5 to TRBJ2-1, with 13 bases aligning to TRBD2. The CDR3 length is 13 residues. Germline CDR1 and CDR2: SGHKS and YYEKEE (reference sequence). Here the CDR3 reads CASSSTSGGYSSF. The CDR3 region has the DNA TGTGCCAGCAGCTCGACTAGCGGGGGGTACAGTAGCTTC.

The J gene is TRBJ2-3, the V gene TRBV2, with D possibly TRBD2 on 5 matching bases. The V gene's germline CDR1 is SNHLY and CDR2 FYNNEI. The CDR3 consists of 13 residues. The ends were cut back, 6 bases at V and 1 base at J, with 8 bases in the middle. CDR3 sequence: CASRVGGTDTQYF. The CDR3 nucleotides are TGTGCCAGCAGGGTCGGGGGCACAGATACGCAGTATTTT.

J is TRBJ2-3 and V is TRBV7-9; TRBD1 matches at 8 bases. J lost 0 bases, V lost 5 bases, and 13 bases had no gene match. Germline CDR1 and CDR2: SEHNR and FQNEAQ (reference sequence). The CDR3 covers 18 residues. CDR3 amino acids: CASSTGQGHSFSTDTQYF. The CDR3 DNA follows: TGTGCCAGCAGCACTGGACAGGGCCACTCTTTTAGCACAGATACGCAGTATTTT.

This clonotype is categorized as medium-sized. The chain recombines TRBV10-2 with TRBJ2-1, with TRBD2 identical over 12 bases. This CDR3 comprises 17 residues. The V segment lost 6 bases and the J segment 4 bases; nucleotides outside the gene matches: 10. CDR1 and CDR2 from the germline V gene are WSHSY and SAAADI. CDR3 in DNA: TGCGCCAGCAGAGAGCTAGCGGGGGGGTCTAGTTACAATGAGCAGTTCTTC. Amino acid sequence: CASRELAGGSSYNEQFF.

On this clonotype itself: One end of the junction does not line up with germline, which may come from a read error. V is TRBV7-2 and J is TRBJ2-1, with D unresolved. The CDR3 has 14 residues. Germline CDR1 reads SGHTA; CDR2 reads FQGNSA. The DNA for the CDR3 is TGCGCCAGCAGCTTGGCCAACAGTTACAATGAGCAGCTCTTC. As protein: CASSLANSYNEQLF.

By share of the sample, this clonotype is medium-sized (0.01 to 0.1%). The chain uses TRBV5-8 and TRBJ1-2; 10 bases are shared with TRBD1. Trimming removed 4 bases from V and 4 bases from J; junction bases left unmatched: 10. Germline V gene lookup returns CDR1 SGHTS and CDR2 YDEGEE. The CDR3 totals 16 residues. DNA for the CDR3: TGTGCCAGCAGCACCCCGGGACAGGGGTCCTTCTATGGCTACACCTTC. Amino acids: CASSTPGQGSFYGYTF.

By proportion, this clonotype is large. This chain joins TRBV30 and TRBJ2-7, with 10 bases identical to TRBD2. This CDR3 contains 18 residues. V gave up 0 bases and J gave up 3 bases; unmatched junction bases: 14. Per germline, CDR1 GTSNPN and CDR2 SVGIG (reference sequence). The CDR3 DNA follows: TGTGCCTGGAGTGTACCCCTGTCGCCTAGCGGGAGAATCTACGAGCAGTACTTC. Translated: CAWSVPLSPSGRIYEQYF.

This sequence joins TRBV27 and TRBJ2-1, with a tentative D call TRBD1 (5 bases). The germline V and J ends were trimmed by 7 bases and 2 bases, with 12 bases remaining between them. The CDR3 extends over 14 amino acids. From germline, CDR1 is MNHEY and CDR2 SMNVEV (reference sequence). The CDR3 reads CASIPRGTYNEQFF. DNA of the CDR3: TGTGCCAGCATCCCAAGGGGCACCTACAATGAGCAGTTCTTC.

Relative to its sample, this clonotype is medium-sized. The chain joins TRBV11-1 to TRBJ1-1; D is ambiguous. Germline lookup yields CDR1 SGHAT and CDR2 FQDESV (reference sequence). V lost 2 bases and J 0 bases, leaving 4 bases between the germline ends. The length of the CDR3 is 13 residues. For the CDR3, the DNA is TGTGCCAGCAGCTTATACCTGAACACTGAAGCTTTCTTT. It specifies CASSLYLNTEAFF.

By sample fraction, this clonotype is medium-sized. The chain recombines TRBV7-8 with TRBJ2-1; D remains unclear. CDR1 and CDR2 (germline): SGHVS, FQNEAQ. There are 13 residues in the CDR3. Trimming removed 3 bases at V and 7 bases at J, with 10 bases between. The CDR3 nucleotides read TGTGCCAGCAGCTTCCTAGGTTGGAATGAGCAGTTCTTC. Amino acid sequence: CASSFLGWNEQFF.

For this clonotype: A read error may be the cause here, since a much bigger clone is one base away. This chain uses TRBV30 with TRBJ2-1; 9 bases map to TRBD2. This CDR3 is built from 17 residues. With V trimmed by 2 bases and J by 0 bases, 8 bases remained unmatched. The V gene's germline CDR1 is GTSNPN and CDR2 SVGIG (reference sequence). CDR3 region: CAWSWSSGIRSYNEQFF. DNA of the CDR3: TGTGCCTGGAGTTGGTCTAGCGGGATTCGCTCCTACAATGAGCAGTTCTTC.

By share, this clonotype counts as medium-sized (0.01 to 0.1%). The V and J genes are TRBV2 and TRBJ2-6, with TRBD1 as a possible D gene (5 bases). The CDR3 spans 18 residues. The germline gives CDR1 SNHLY, CDR2 FYNNEI. V was shortened by 3 bases and J by 2 bases, with 17 bases between the two germline ends. This CDR3 reads CASSDVRQGIAGANVLTF. CDR3 nucleotide sequence: TGTGCCAGCAGTGACGTACGGCAGGGTATAGCTGGGGCCAACGTCCTGACTTTC.